The T cell receptor beta chain under discussion was sequenced for a study of PD-1 blockade in classical Hodgkin lymphoma. Overall study results and limits: Baseline diversity resembling that of newly diagnosed patients was seen in complete responders.

On this clone itself: Its antigen is unidentified.

Relapses following autologous stem cell transplantation were seen in all patients, with brentuximab vedotin exposure varying. Sequencing was performed with immunoSEQ multiplex PCR; in TCRdb, only in-frame clones are kept and a portion is missing. The top ten hold about 11% of the sample, which has some 95,000 clones, about 91% seen once. The CDR3 has 16 amino acids. Trimming left V 0 bases short and J 7 bases short, with 20 bases between. Germline V gives CDR1 SGHRS, CDR2 YFSETQ. The genes are TRBV5-1 and TRBJ2-7; no clear D. The source material was peripheral blood mononuclear cells (PBMCs), sampled before the second cycle of nivolumab. This clonotype was sampled from a human donor with classical Hodgkin lymphoma. The CDR3 is CASSLAPYQEPKEQYF. In nucleotides, the CDR3 is TGCGCCAGCAGCTTGGCTCCCTACCAGGAGCCTAAGGAGCAGTACTTC.